A single sample gave rise to the 9 T cell receptor beta chains below, sequenced in a study of blood T cell repertoires in COVID-19. Assay: immunoSEQ multiplex PCR; the TCRdb copy retains only in-frame clones and omits some. Of some 350,000 clones detected, around 87% appear once; the ten largest clones hold approximately 5.3%. The source material was PBMCs or T cells enriched from blood (not recorded which). The receptors derive from a woman aged 25 to 39 who had recovered from COVID-19.

V gene TRBV7-6 combines with J gene TRBJ1-4; weak D call: TRBD1 (6 bases). The CDR3 covers 21 residues. Trimming removed 1 base at V and 0 bases at J, with 24 bases between. Germline V lookup: CDR1 SGHVS, CDR2 FNYEAQ. The CDR3 reads CASSLVFTGIYRFATNEKLFF. CDR3 DNA: TGTGCCAGCAGCTTAGTCTTCACAGGGATTTACCGATTTGCAACTAATGAAAAACTGTTTTTT.

The gene calls are TRBV11-1 and TRBJ2-5, with a tentative D call TRBD2 (5 bases). The germline V and J ends were trimmed by 8 bases and 9 bases, with 16 bases remaining between them. This CDR3 is 12 amino acids long. Germline lookup yields CDR1 SGHAT and CDR2 FQDESV (reference sequence). CDR3 in DNA: TGTGCCAGCTCAGGACTGGATTGGGCCCAGTACTTC. Translation gives CASSGLDWAQYF.

The chain recombines TRBV6-5 with TRBJ1-1; TRBD1 matches 8 bases. The germline V gene encodes CDR1 MNHEY and CDR2 SVGAGI. This CDR3 has 14 residues. J lost 10 bases, V lost 6 bases, and 13 bases had no gene match. The CDR3 region is CASRSDRARYGAFF. The DNA for the CDR3 is TGTGCCAGCAGATCGGACAGGGCGAGATATGGAGCTTTCTTT.

The rearrangement uses TRBV28 and TRBJ1-5; perhaps TRBD1 as D (5 bases). Looked up from germline, CDR1 is MDHEN and CDR2 is SYDVKM. There are 17 residues in the CDR3. The ends were cut back, 2 bases at V and 0 bases at J, with 14 bases in the middle. CDR3 residues: CASSLRPGRYSNQPQHF. The CDR3 nucleotides are TGTGCCAGCAGTTTACGCCCAGGGCGTTATAGCAATCAGCCCCAGCATTTT.

The chain couples TRBV7-2 to TRBJ1-5; TRBD1 is a possible D gene (5 bases). Germline loops: CDR1 SGHTA, CDR2 FQGNSA. The CDR3 loop spans 17 amino acids. V shed 5 bases and J shed 1 base, with 18 bases lying between them. The CDR3 spells CASSPFLGPRSNQPQHF. CDR3 sequence (DNA): TGTGCCAGCAGCCCTTTTTTGGGGCCCAGGAGCAATCAGCCCCAGCATTTT.

The chain carries TRBV28 and TRBJ1-1; D not certain. The CDR3 length is 17 residues. CDR1 and CDR2 (germline): MDHEN, SYDVKM. Trimming removed 5 bases from V and 4 bases from J, with 23 bases in between. The CDR3 is CASSTLRRAFGSTEAFF. The CDR3 DNA sequence: TGTGCCAGCAGTACCCTTCGGCGGGCTTTCGGTAGCACTGAAGCTTTCTTT.

The chain has TRBV5-4 and TRBJ2-3; 9 bases agree with TRBD2. Per germline, CDR1 SGHNT and CDR2 YYREEE (reference sequence). CDR3 length: 16 residues. V was clipped by 4 bases and J by 3 bases; unmatched bases: 9. CDR3 sequence: CASSISGGTGTDTQYF. The CDR3 nucleotides are TGTGCCAGCAGCATTAGCGGGGGCACTGGGACAGATACGCAGTATTTT.

Only one count was recorded for this clone. The V and J genes are TRBV4-1 and TRBJ1-4, with a possible D match to TRBD1 (5 bases). V lost 4 bases to trimming and J lost 8 bases, with 20 bases between them. The germline gives CDR1 MGHRA, CDR2 YSYEKL. CDR3 length: 16 amino acids. CDR3 in amino acids: CASSRPTGGAVEKLFF. The CDR3 DNA sequence: TGCGCCAGCAGCCGCCCAACCGGAGGGGCTGTCGAAAAACTGTTTTTT.

The chain recombines TRBV29-1 with TRBJ1-1; TRBD1 agrees at 8 bases. This CDR3 contains 13 residues. Germline V gene sequence: CDR1 SQVTM, CDR2 ANQGSEA. CDR3 sequence reads: CRTGQGTNTEAFF. The CDR3 bases are TGCCGGACCGGACAGGGAACGAACACTGAAGCTTTCTTT.